What follows are 32 T cell receptor beta chains derived from one specimen sequenced in a study of response to subunit inactivated influenza vaccine. In TCRdb, the RT-PCR reads were re-called with MiXCR into one record per CDR3 protein. Of a few hundred thousand distinct CDR3 sequences in the sample, around 15% were seen once. The sequencing used PBMCs from blood, collected less than 13 days after vaccination. These receptors were taken from a man over 45 who received an inactivated influenza vaccine.

The CDR3 protein is CASSQGPRSGELFF. CDR3 bases: TGTGCCAGCAGCCAAGGTCCCAGGTCCGGGGAGCTGTTTTTT. The rearrangement links TRBV14 to TRBJ2-2, with D unresolved. The germline V and J ends were trimmed by 1 base and 6 bases, with 9 bases remaining between them. The CDR3 extends over 14 amino acids. The V gene's germline CDR1 is SGHDN and CDR2 FVKESK.

This chain joins TRBV25-1 and TRBJ2-7, with TRBD1 matching 9 bases. The length of the CDR3 is 11 residues. The germline V gene has CDR1 MGHDK and CDR2 SYGVNS. The V and J ends lost 5 bases and 12 bases, in that order; junction bases with no gene match: 5. The DNA for the CDR3 is TGTGCCAGCAGTTCCCGGGACAGGGTGTACTTC. It encodes CASSSRDRVYF.

This clonotype was counted only a few times. The chain is built from TRBV10-3 and TRBJ2-1; 11 bases align to TRBD1. CDR1 is ENHRY and CDR2 is SYGVKD in the germline V gene. The V and J ends lost 0 bases and 9 bases, in that order; junction bases with no gene match: 4. CDR3 length: 15 amino acids. CDR3 protein: CAISESTGTGGEQFF. CDR3 nucleotides: TGTGCCATCAGTGAGTCTACGGGGACAGGGGGTGAGCAGTTCTTC.

This clonotype was counted between two and nine times. This chain joins TRBV7-2 and TRBJ2-1; D is uncertain. Germline V lookup: CDR1 SGHTA, CDR2 FQGNSA. V was shortened by 0 bases and J by 5 bases, with 11 bases between the two germline ends. The CDR3 has 15 amino acids. CDR3 nucleotide sequence: TGTGCCAGCAGCTTAGCCGCTTCTTTAGACAATGAGCAGTTCTTC. Its translation: CASSLAASLDNEQFF.

This clonotype was observed a few times. The CDR3, as DNA: TGCAGTGCTTTTGGTTCCCGGGACAGAAACATTCAGTACTTC. It is translated as CSAFGSRDRNIQYF. The V and J genes are TRBV20-1 and TRBJ2-4, with TRBD1 identical over 7 bases. The J segment lost 6 bases and the V segment lost 5 bases, leaving 10 bases of the junction unmatched. Germline CDR1 DFQATT, CDR2 SNEGSKA (reference sequence). The CDR3 is made up of 14 amino acids.

This clonotype occurred a few times. The chain is built from TRBV7-3 and TRBJ2-3, with TRBD1 identical over 8 bases. With 5 bases clipped from V and 5 bases from J, the junction kept 3 bases outside the gene matches. The CDR3 is made up of 13 amino acids. Germline V gene data show CDR1 as SGHTA and CDR2 as FQGTGA. CDR3 sequence: CASSDTGGDTQYF. For the CDR3, the DNA is TGTGCCAGCAGCGACACAGGGGGAGATACGCAGTATTTT.

The V and J genes are TRBV18 and TRBJ1-1; D perhaps matches TRBD1 (5 bases). The germline V and J ends were trimmed by 3 bases and 9 bases, with 14 bases remaining between them. The CDR3 sequence is 13 residues long. The germline CDR1 and CDR2 sequences are KGHSH and LQKENI. The CDR3 loop reads CASSPPTAFKAFF. The DNA of the CDR3 is TGTGCCAGCTCACCCCCGACAGCTTTTAAAGCTTTCTTT.

The rearrangement joins TRBV20-1 to TRBJ1-1; D gene unclear. The CDR3 runs to 12 residues. The germline V gene has CDR1 DFQATT and CDR2 SNEGSKA (reference sequence). V was clipped by 5 bases and J by 4 bases, with 11 bases between them. The CDR3 nucleotides are TGCAGTGCTGAGCGACGGGCCACTGAAGCTTTCTTT. Amino acids: CSAERRATEAFF.

This clonotype has a count of ten or more. This chain joins TRBV10-2 and TRBJ2-3; unclear D gene. This CDR3 spans 8 amino acids. CDR1 and CDR2 (germline): WSHSY, SAAADI. In DNA form, the CDR3 reads TGCGCAGCCGGCACGCAGTATTTT. This codes for CAAGTQYF.

This clonotype appeared a few times. The V and J genes are TRBV5-1 and TRBJ1-6; no definite D call. The germline V and J ends were trimmed by 4 bases and 11 bases, with 16 bases remaining between them. CDR3 length: 14 residues. CDR1 and CDR2 from the germline V gene are SGHRS and YFSETQ. CDR3: CASSLGSLGTPLHF. The CDR3 nucleotides are TGCGCCAGCAGCCTCGGGTCCCTAGGAACACCCCTCCACTTT.

This clonotype showed up many times. The CDR3 end shows no conserved phenylalanine or tryptophan, and so a read error is likely. It is unclear where the CDR3 begins or ends on the DNA, so no DNA is shown, and the CDR3 is as TCRdb lists it. This chain connects TRBV14 to TRBJ1-1. Germline V gene lookup returns CDR1 SGHDN and CDR2 FVKESK. The CDR3 length equals 9 residues, ends included. CDR3 region: CASSPDCGT.

In its sample, this clonotype was seen many times. Here the CDR3 DNA reads TGTGCCAGCAGTTCCCCCGGCTACGAGCAGTACTTC. It encodes CASSSPGYEQYF. The genes are TRBV12-3 or TRBV12-4 and TRBJ2-7; D is unresolved. The length of the CDR3 is 12 residues. Between the trimmed V and J ends, which lost 4 bases and 3 bases, there was a span of 7 bases.

CDR3 in DNA: TGTGCCTGGAGTGTCCCAACAGGGACCGCTAATTCACCCCTCCACTTT. This codes for CAWSVPTGTANSPLHF. The V gene is TRBV30, the J gene TRBJ1-6; a possible D gene is TRBD1 (6 bases). In germline, CDR1 is GTSNPN, CDR2 SVGIG (reference sequence). V lost 0 bases and J 6 bases, leaving 15 bases between the germline ends. The CDR3 has 16 amino acids.

This clonotype was seen at least ten times. This rearrangement joins TRBV24-1 to TRBJ1-2; possible D gene TRBD1, 5 bases. Trimming removed 5 bases from V and 4 bases from J, with 10 bases in between. This CDR3 contains 13 residues. The germline V gene has CDR1 KGHDR and CDR2 SFDVKD. CDR3 DNA sequence: TGTGCCACCAGTGTCGGCAGGGCCTATGGCTACACCTTC. Translation gives CATSVGRAYGYTF.

This clonotype was detected ten times or more. The V call is TRBV4-3, the J call TRBJ2-2, with D tentatively TRBD2 (6 bases). This CDR3 contains 17 residues. Deletions cut 0 bases from V and 1 base from J, with 12 bases between. From germline, CDR1 is LGHNA and CDR2 YSLEER. The CDR3 DNA reads as TGCGCCAGCAGCCAAGATAGGGCGGGGTTGAACACCGGGGAGCTGTTTTTT. As protein: CASSQDRAGLNTGELFF.

This clonotype was counted only a few times. J is TRBJ2-7 and V is TRBV20-1, with D tentatively TRBD1 or TRBD2 (5 bases each). The CDR3 is 14 residues long. The V end lost 5 bases, the J end lost 2 bases, and 16 bases lay between the germline ends. The germline CDR1 and CDR2 sequences are DFQATT and SNEGSKA (reference sequence). In nucleotides, the CDR3 is TGCAGTGCTTCCCATCCGGGACCCACCTACGAGCAGTACTTC. Protein: CSASHPGPTYEQYF.

This chain connects TRBV20-1 to TRBJ2-7; TRBD2 matches 7 bases. CDR1 is DFQATT, CDR2 SNEGSKA, per germline (reference sequence). This CDR3 spans 13 amino acids. Trimming cost V 7 bases and J 0 bases; bases outside gene matches: 6. CDR3 sequence: CSGAGVSSYEQYF. CDR3 nucleotide sequence: TGCAGTGGGGCGGGGGTAAGCTCCTACGAGCAGTACTTC.

The CDR3 coding sequence is TGTGCCAGCAGCGTAGTAGGCGGGAGCACTGAAGCTTTCTTT. This translates into CASSVVGGSTEAFF. The chain is built from TRBV9 and TRBJ1-1; D gene ambiguous. Germline CDR1 and CDR2: SGDLS and YYNGEE. This CDR3 is built from 14 residues. V lost 0 bases and J lost 4, with 10 bases in between.

The genes are TRBV28 and TRBJ1-6; no clear D. The V gene's germline CDR1 is MDHEN and CDR2 SYDVKM. V was cut by 1 base and J by 4 bases, with 8 bases left in between. The CDR3 is 15 amino acids. In DNA, the CDR3 is TGTGCCAGCAGTTTATCGGAGGGATATAATTCACCCCTCCACTTT. It is translated as CASSLSEGYNSPLHF.

This clonotype has just a few counts. The gene calls are TRBV7-8 and TRBJ2-3; weak D call: TRBD2 (7 bases). Trimming removed 5 bases from V and 2 bases from J, with 17 bases in between. Germline V CDR1 and CDR2: SGHVS, FQNEAQ. CDR3 length: 16 amino acids. CDR3 protein: CASSTRRGGHTDTQYF. The CDR3 DNA follows: TGTGCCAGCAGCACGAGAAGGGGGGGTCACACAGATACGCAGTATTTT.

This clonotype was observed many times. A junction end diverges from the germline sequence, so it may reflect a read error. The chain is built from TRBV4-2 and TRBJ1-4, with D maybe TRBD1 (5 bases). Germline loops: CDR1 LGHNA, CDR2 YNFKEQ. The CDR3 has 15 amino acids. DNA of the CDR3: TGTGCCAGCAGCAAAGAGGGGAGGGGAAGCGAAAAACTGTTTTTT. Its protein product is CASSKEGRGSEKLFF.

In this sample, this clonotype turned up many times. The J gene is TRBJ2-1, the V gene TRBV6-1, with 10 bases that match TRBD2. Trimming took 6 bases from V and 7 from J; bases not matched to a gene: 12. Germline CDR1 MNHNS, CDR2 SASEGT. The CDR3 totals 16 residues. The CDR3 region is CASSAQLAGNGNEQFF. The CDR3 bases are TGTGCCAGCAGCGCGCAACTAGCGGGGAATGGGAATGAGCAGTTCTTC.

This clonotype has only a few counts. This chain links TRBV5-1 with TRBJ2-1; 10 bases fit TRBD2. Unmatched junction bases numbered 5, after V lost 0 bases and J lost 8 bases. Germline V CDR1 and CDR2: SGHRS, YFSETQ. CDR3 length: 15 residues. The CDR3 DNA reads as TGCGCCAGCAGCTTGGCCCTGACTAGCGGGTATGAGCAGTTCTTC. This encodes CASSLALTSGYEQFF.

This clonotype has a handful of counts. This sequence joins TRBV28 and TRBJ1-1; 7 nucleotides align to TRBD1. Per germline, CDR1 MDHEN and CDR2 SYDVKM. The CDR3 has 13 amino acids. Trimming took 6 bases from V and 10 from J; bases not matched to a gene: 11. The CDR3 bases are TGTGCCAGCAGACAGGGGTCCTTCAGTGGAGCTTTCTTT. Its protein product is CASRQGSFSGAFF.

This clonotype has a handful of counts. The rearrangement uses TRBV5-1 and TRBJ2-2; the D is unclear. CDR1 and CDR2 (germline): SGHRS, YFSETQ. Trimming stripped 1 base from V and 2 bases from J, with 9 bases between. CDR3 length: 15 residues. The CDR3 reads CASSLMAENTGELFF. The CDR3 bases are TGCGCCAGCAGCTTGATGGCAGAAAACACCGGGGAGCTGTTTTTT.

The chain links TRBV20-1 to TRBJ2-1; D is perhaps TRBD1 (5 bases). V was trimmed by 4 bases and J by 9 bases, leaving 16 bases between them. The CDR3 is made up of 13 amino acids. Per the germline V gene, CDR1 is DFQATT and CDR2 is SNEGSKA (reference sequence). The CDR3 DNA is TGCAGTGCTACCCGAGGCAGGGTGGGTGAGCAGTTCTTC. Translation gives CSATRGRVGEQFF.

This chain links TRBV6-8 with TRBJ2-7; no reliable D call. CDR1 is MNHGY, CDR2 SAAAGT, per germline. The CDR3 sequence is 14 residues long. Trimming stripped 4 bases from V and 3 bases from J, with 13 bases between. The CDR3, as DNA: TGTGCCAGCAGTTTGTTGACGGTCTTCTACGAGCAGTACTTC. This codes for CASSLLTVFYEQYF.

This clonotype has just a few counts. The V and J genes are TRBV12-3 or TRBV12-4 and TRBJ1-5, with 7 bases aligning to TRBD1. The ends lost 5 bases at V and 2 bases at J; junction bases unmatched: 3. The CDR3 is made up of 14 amino acids. CDR3 protein: CASSLTGRNQPQHF. In DNA, the CDR3 is TGTGCCAGCAGTCTGACAGGGCGCAATCAGCCCCAGCATTTT.

The rearrangement links TRBV12-3 or TRBV12-4 to TRBJ2-7, with D perhaps assigned TRBD1 or TRBD2 (5 bases each). The V end lost 5 bases, the J end lost 12 bases, and 20 bases lay between the germline ends. This CDR3 region has 13 residues. The CDR3 region is CASSDRDPLDRYF. DNA of the CDR3: TGTGCCAGCAGTGACCGGGACCCCCTTGACAGGTACTTC.

This clonotype was detected a few times. This sequence joins TRBV20-1 and TRBJ2-2; unclear D gene. Per germline, CDR1 DFQATT and CDR2 SNEGSKA (reference sequence). CDR3 length equals 15 residues. Deletions cut 4 bases from V and 4 bases from J, with 16 bases between. CDR3 DNA sequence: TGCAGTGCTACGGAGTCGACACGGGCCACCGGGGAGCTGTTTTTT. Protein product: CSATESTRATGELFF.

V is TRBV9 and J is TRBJ2-3, with 12 nucleotides matching TRBD2. Germline CDR1 SGDLS, CDR2 YYNGEE. There are 16 residues in the CDR3. V was clipped by 3 bases and J by 4 bases; unmatched bases: 6. The CDR3: CASSGPLAGGADTQYF. The DNA of the CDR3 is TGTGCCAGCAGCGGACCACTAGCGGGGGGTGCAGATACGCAGTATTTT.

This clonotype was picked up a small number of times. The chain combines TRBV27 with TRBJ2-3; TRBD2 agrees at 9 bases. The CDR3 has 17 amino acids. Germline CDR1 and CDR2: MNHEY and SMNVEV (reference sequence). Germline trimming cut 3 bases from V and 2 bases from J; bases unmatched to any gene: 9. The CDR3 protein is CASSFRIAGANTDTQYF. Here the CDR3 DNA reads TGTGCCAGCAGTTTTAGGATAGCGGGGGCTAACACAGATACGCAGTATTTT.